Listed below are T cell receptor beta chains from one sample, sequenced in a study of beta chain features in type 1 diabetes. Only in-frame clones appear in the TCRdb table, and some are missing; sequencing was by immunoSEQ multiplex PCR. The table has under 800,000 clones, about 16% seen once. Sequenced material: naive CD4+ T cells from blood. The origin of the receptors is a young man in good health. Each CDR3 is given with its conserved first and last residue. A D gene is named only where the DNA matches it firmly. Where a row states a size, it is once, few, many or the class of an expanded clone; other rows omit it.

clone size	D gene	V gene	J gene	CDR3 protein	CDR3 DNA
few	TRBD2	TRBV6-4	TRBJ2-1	CASRRAAGGGYNEQFF	TGTGCCAGCAGGCGGGCCGCGGGGGGCGGTTACAATGAGCAGTTCTTC
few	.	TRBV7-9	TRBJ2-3	CASSLGAASSTDTQYF	TGTGCCAGCAGCTTAGGGGCTGCCTCTAGCACAGATACGCAGTATTTT
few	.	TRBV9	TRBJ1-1	CASSVDSRNTEAFF	TGTGCCAGCAGCGTAGATAGCAGGAACACTGAAGCTTTCTTT
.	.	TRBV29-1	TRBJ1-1	CSCLGEGRPEAFF	TGCAGCTGCTTGGGGGAGGGTCGCCCTGAAGCTTTCTTT
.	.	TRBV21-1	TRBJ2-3	CASSDRTGAGTDTQYF	TGTGCCAGCAGCGACCGGACAGGGGCGGGCACAGATACGCAGTATTTT
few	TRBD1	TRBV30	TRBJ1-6	CAWRIQGANSPLHF	TGTGCCTGGAGGATACAGGGGGCTAATTCACCCCTCCACTTT
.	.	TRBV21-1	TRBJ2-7	CASSTNRRYEQYF	TGTGCCAGCAGCACCAACAGGAGGTACGAGCAGTACTTC
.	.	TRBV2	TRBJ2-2	CASSATGSNTGELFF	TGTGCCAGCAGCGCCACAGGGTCGAACACCGGGGAGCTGTTTTTT
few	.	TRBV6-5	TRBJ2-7	CASSYGRGHEQYF	TGTGCCAGCAGTTACGGTAGGGGCCACGAGCAGTACTTC
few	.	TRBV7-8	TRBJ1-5	CASTAFRFPSNQPQHF	TGTGCCAGCACAGCTTTTCGGTTCCCCTCTAATCAGCCCCAGCATTTT
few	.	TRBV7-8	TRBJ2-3	CASSLWGNTQYF	TGTGCCAGCAGCTTATGGGGGAATACGCAGTATTTT
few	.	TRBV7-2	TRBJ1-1	CASSLTGMNTEAFF	TGTGCCAGCAGCTTAACGGGGATGAACACTGAAGCTTTCTTT
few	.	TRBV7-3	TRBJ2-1	CASSLKGGSDNEQFF	TGTGCCAGCAGCTTAAAAGGGGGATCGGACAATGAGCAGTTCTTC
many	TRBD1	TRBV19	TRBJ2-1	CASSILGQGVWFF	TGTGCCAGTAGTATTTTGGGACAGGGGGTTTGGTTCTTC
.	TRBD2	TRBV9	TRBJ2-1	CASRPNLAREVNEQFF	TGTGCCAGCAGGCCCAACCTGGCGCGGGAGGTCAATGAGCAGTTCTTC
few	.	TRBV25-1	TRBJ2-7	CASSDGRSRSHEQYF	TGTGCCAGCAGTGACGGACGGTCGCGGTCCCACGAGCAGTACTTC
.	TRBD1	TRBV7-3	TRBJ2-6	CASSLTPQGTSGANVLTF	TGTGCCAGCAGCTTAACCCCACAGGGGACCTCTGGGGCCAACGTCCTGACTTTC